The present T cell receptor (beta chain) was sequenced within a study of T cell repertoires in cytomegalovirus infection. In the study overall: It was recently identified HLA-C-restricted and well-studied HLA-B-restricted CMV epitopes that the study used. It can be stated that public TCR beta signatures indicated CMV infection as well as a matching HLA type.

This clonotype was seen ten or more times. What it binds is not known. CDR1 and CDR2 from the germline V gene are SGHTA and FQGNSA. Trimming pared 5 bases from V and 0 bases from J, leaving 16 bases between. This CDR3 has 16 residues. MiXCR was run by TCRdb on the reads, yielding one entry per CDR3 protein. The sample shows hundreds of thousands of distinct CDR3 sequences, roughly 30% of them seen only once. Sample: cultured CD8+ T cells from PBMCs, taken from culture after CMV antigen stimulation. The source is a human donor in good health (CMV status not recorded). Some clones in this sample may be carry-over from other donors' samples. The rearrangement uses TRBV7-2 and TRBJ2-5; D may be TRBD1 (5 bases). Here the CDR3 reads CASSPHRSSYQETQYF. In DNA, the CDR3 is TGTGCCAGCAGCCCCCACAGGAGTTCGTACCAAGAGACCCAGTACTTC.